The TCR beta chain under discussion was sequenced for a study of identical twins. TCRdb called the 5' RACE reads again in MiXCR, with one record for every CDR3 protein. Of about 570,000 distinct CDR3 sequences in the sample, 7.5% to 10% were seen once. CDR3 length equals 12 residues. The V end lost 6 bases, the J end lost 7 bases, and 9 bases lay between the germline ends. This clonotype was detected only a few times. These sequences were also reported in another study, on yellow fever vaccine responses in identical twins.

Material: PBMCs. The source is a woman under 30 in good health. The rearrangement uses TRBV12-3 or TRBV12-4 and TRBJ2-2; D not resolved. CDR3 DNA sequence: TGTGCCAGCAGCCGGGCGAGCGGGGAGCTGTTTTTT. Its protein is CASSRASGELFF.